The 9 T cell receptor beta chains presented below share a single source sample, sequenced in a study of regulatory T cells in long-lasting Graves disease (dated by TCRdb to the early 2020s). Sample time point, as interpreted from the label and publication: newly diagnosed GD, antithyroid drugs for less than 3 months. For both TCR sequencing and RNA sequencing, RNA was extracted from PBMCs using TRIzol. The library came from multiplex PCR. Sequenced using an Illumina HiSeq 4000. To build TCR beta libraries, CDR3 regions were amplified by Arm-PCR using iRepertoire HTBI primers. TCRdb trimmed public reads at Q25 via fastp, called clones via MiXCR and kept in-frame beta chains. For every CDR3 protein sequence, its rows merge into one entry that carries the most common genes and DNA. This sample holds roughly 610,000 distinct CDR3 sequences; 16% were observed only once. The ten largest make up about 20% of the sample.

These data also formed part of another study, on T cells in Graves' hyperthyroidism and ophthalmopathy.

The input for sequencing was peripheral blood mononuclear cells (PBMCs), taken at new diagnosis, from a patient treated with antithyroid drugs. The receptor source for this set is a woman in her 30s with Graves disease. Donor details come from another sample of the same person, matched by shared clones.

This clonotype was seen ten or more times. The chain employs TRBV11-1 and TRBJ2-7; D might be TRBD1 (6 bases). V lost 3 bases to trimming and J lost 0 bases, with 9 bases between them. CDR1 and CDR2 (germline): SGHAT, FQDESV (reference sequence). CDR3 length equals 14 residues. The CDR3 nucleotides are TGTGCCAGCAGCTTTTCGGACAGCTCCTACGAGCAGTACTTC. Its translation is CASSFSDSSYEQYF.

In this sample, this clonotype turned up a few times. V and J are TRBV28 and TRBJ1-1; D is ambiguous. The CDR3 runs to 14 residues. Looked up from germline, CDR1 is MDHEN and CDR2 is SYDVKM. Trimming took off 7 bases at V and 4 bases at J, with 16 bases between the two ends. CDR3 in DNA: TGTGCCAGCACCCCAAGTTATATGAGCACTGAAGCTTTCTTT. Translated: CASTPSYMSTEAFF.

This clonotype was picked up a small number of times. The genes are TRBV29-1 and TRBJ2-7, with D perhaps TRBD1 (5 bases). The CDR3 consists of 12 residues. V gave up 6 bases and J gave up 5 bases, with 14 bases separating them. The germline V gene encodes CDR1 SQVTM and CDR2 ANQGSEA. The CDR3 DNA reads TGCAGCGTAGTGGGGCAGGGAAACGAGCAGTACTTC. Translated: CSVVGQGNEQYF.

The chain is built from TRBV7-8 and TRBJ2-7; D not resolved. The germline V gene encodes CDR1 SGHVS and CDR2 FQNEAQ. V was pared by 1 base and J by 2 bases, with 12 bases between. This CDR3 comprises 15 residues. The CDR3 sequence is CASSLEAPVPYEQYF. The CDR3 DNA follows: TGTGCCAGCAGCTTAGAGGCCCCGGTCCCCTACGAGCAGTACTTC.

The sample holds many counts of this clonotype. The rearrangement links TRBV28 to TRBJ1-4; D remains ambiguous. Trimming removed 4 bases at V and 7 bases at J, with 16 bases between. Germline values: CDR1 MDHEN, CDR2 SYDVKM. The length of the CDR3 is 15 residues. The DNA for the CDR3 is TGTGCCAGCAGTTCCTCGGGGAATTGGGCTGAAAAACTGTTTTTT. Translated: CASSSSGNWAEKLFF.

Many counts were recorded for this clonotype. The rearrangement uses TRBV7-9 and TRBJ2-1; 7 bases align to TRBD2. The trim removed 1 base at V and 7 bases at J, leaving 13 bases unmatched. CDR3 size: 17 residues. Germline values: CDR1 SEHNR, CDR2 FQNEAQ (reference sequence). In DNA, the CDR3 is TGTGCCAGCAGCTTAGGGTTTACCGGGAATAGCGGGAATGAGCAGTTCTTC. Its translation is CASSLGFTGNSGNEQFF.

The chain uses TRBV19 and TRBJ1-1; D unresolved. The CDR3 consists of 14 residues. The ends were cut back, 3 bases at V and 0 bases at J, with 8 bases in the middle. Germline-derived CDR1 and CDR2 are LNHDA and SQIVND (reference sequence). CDR3 nucleotides: TGTGCCAGTAGTATTAAAGGAATGAACACTGAAGCTTTCTTT. The encoded protein is CASSIKGMNTEAFF.

This clonotype has at least ten counts. The chain combines TRBV20-1 with TRBJ2-7; D assignment may be TRBD1 or TRBD2 (5 bases each). The germline V gene has CDR1 DFQATT and CDR2 SNEGSKA (reference sequence). This CDR3 contains 14 residues. The V and J ends lost 6 bases and 7 bases respectively, with 22 bases between them. Written as DNA, the CDR3 is TGCAGTGCCGAGGGAACAGGTTTATGGAGTGAGCAGTACTTC. Encoded protein: CSAEGTGLWSEQYF.

Worth noting for this clonotype: Possible read error: a much larger clone is one base away. The chain joins TRBV7-9 to TRBJ1-1, with unresolved D. CDR1 and CDR2 (germline): SEHNR, FQNEAQ (reference sequence). Trimming shortened V by 5 bases and J by 1 base, and 14 bases separated the two germline ends. This CDR3 spans 15 amino acids. CDR3 bases: TGTGCCAGCAGCCTCCACTCAAGGACGAACACTGAAGCTTTCTTT. Translating it yields CASSLHSRTNTEAFF.